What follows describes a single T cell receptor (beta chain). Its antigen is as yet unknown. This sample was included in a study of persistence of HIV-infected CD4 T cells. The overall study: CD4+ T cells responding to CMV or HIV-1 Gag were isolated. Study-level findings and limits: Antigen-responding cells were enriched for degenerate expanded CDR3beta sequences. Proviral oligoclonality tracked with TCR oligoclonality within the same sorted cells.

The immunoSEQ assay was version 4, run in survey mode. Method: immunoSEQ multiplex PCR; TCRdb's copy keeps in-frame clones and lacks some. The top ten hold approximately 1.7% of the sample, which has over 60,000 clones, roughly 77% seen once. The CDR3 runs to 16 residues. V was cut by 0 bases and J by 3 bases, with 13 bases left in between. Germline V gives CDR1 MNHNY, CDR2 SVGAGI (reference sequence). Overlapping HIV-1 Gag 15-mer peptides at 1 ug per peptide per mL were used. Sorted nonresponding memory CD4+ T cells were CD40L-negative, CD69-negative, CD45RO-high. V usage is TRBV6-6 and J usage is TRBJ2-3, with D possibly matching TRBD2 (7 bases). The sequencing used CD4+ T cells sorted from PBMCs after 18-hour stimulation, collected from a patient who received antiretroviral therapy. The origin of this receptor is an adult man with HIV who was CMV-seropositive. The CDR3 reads CASSYSGASGTDTQYF. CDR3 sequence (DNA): TGTGCCAGCAGTTACTCGGGGGCTAGCGGAACAGATACGCAGTATTTT.